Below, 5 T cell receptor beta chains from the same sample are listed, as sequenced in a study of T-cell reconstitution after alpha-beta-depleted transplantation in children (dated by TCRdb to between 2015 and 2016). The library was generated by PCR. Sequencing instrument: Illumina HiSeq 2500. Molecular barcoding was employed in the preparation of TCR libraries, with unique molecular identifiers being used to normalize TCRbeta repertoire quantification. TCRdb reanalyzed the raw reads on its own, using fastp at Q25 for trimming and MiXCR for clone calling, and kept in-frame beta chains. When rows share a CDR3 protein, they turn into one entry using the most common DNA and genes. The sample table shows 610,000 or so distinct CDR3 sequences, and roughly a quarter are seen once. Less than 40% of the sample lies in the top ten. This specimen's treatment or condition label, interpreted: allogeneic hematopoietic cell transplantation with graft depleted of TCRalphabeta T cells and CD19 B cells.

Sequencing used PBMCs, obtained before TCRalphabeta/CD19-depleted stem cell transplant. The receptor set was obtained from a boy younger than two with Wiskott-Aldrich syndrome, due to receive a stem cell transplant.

Here the CDR3 reads CSAIRSGPYEQYF. The CDR3 nucleotides read TGCAGTGCTATTCGTAGCGGACCCTACGAGCAGTACTTC. The chain links TRBV20-1 to TRBJ2-7; D is perhaps TRBD2 (6 bases). Germline lookup yields CDR1 DFQATT and CDR2 SNEGSKA (reference sequence). This CDR3 region has 13 residues. The germline V and J ends were trimmed by 4 bases and 2 bases, with 12 bases remaining between them.

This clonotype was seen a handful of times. The DNA of the CDR3 is TGTGCCAGCACTTGGACAGGGGGGATCGGTCAGCCCCAGCATTTT. Residues: CASTWTGGIGQPQHF. The genes are TRBV12-3 or TRBV12-4 and TRBJ1-5; 10 positions agree with TRBD1. CDR3 length: 15 residues. The ends lost 7 bases at V and 6 bases at J; junction bases unmatched: 9.

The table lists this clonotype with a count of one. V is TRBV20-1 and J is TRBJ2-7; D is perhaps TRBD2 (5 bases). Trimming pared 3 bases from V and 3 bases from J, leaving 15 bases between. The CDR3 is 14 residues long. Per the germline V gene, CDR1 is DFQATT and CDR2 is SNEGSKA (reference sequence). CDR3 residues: CSARISEDLYEQYF. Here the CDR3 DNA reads TGCAGTGCTAGGATTAGCGAGGATCTCTACGAGCAGTACTTC.

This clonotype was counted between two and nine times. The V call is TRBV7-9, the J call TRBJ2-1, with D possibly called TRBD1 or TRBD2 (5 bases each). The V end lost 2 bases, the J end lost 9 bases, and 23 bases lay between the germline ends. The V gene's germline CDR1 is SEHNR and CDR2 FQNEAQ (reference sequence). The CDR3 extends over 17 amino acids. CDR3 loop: CASSLRSRDVIQGEQFF. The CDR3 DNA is TGTGCCAGCAGCTTACGTTCTCGGGACGTAATTCAGGGTGAGCAGTTCTTC.

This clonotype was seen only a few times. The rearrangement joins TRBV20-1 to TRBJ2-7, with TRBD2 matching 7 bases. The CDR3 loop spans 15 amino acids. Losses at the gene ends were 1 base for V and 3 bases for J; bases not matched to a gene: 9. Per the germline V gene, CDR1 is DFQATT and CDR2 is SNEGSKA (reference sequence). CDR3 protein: CSARGTLALSYEQYF. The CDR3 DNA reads TGCAGTGCTAGAGGTACACTAGCGTTGAGCTACGAGCAGTACTTC.